A single sample is the source of the 9 T cell receptor beta chains below, sequenced in a study of immune cell composition in non-small cell lung cancer. Sequencing was performed with immunoSEQ multiplex PCR; in TCRdb, only in-frame clones are kept and a portion is missing. This table has 3,500 to 4,500 clones, 65% to 80% appearing once. The sample taken for sequencing was lung tumor tissue. The receptors derive from a human donor with non-small cell lung cancer.

The chain is built from TRBV6-1 and TRBJ2-7; 10 bases are shared with TRBD1. The CDR3 has 13 amino acids. The germline gives CDR1 MNHNS, CDR2 SASEGT. J was trimmed by 6 bases and V by 9 bases; bases with no gene match: 8. CDR3 protein: CASLRQGAGEQYF. In DNA form, the CDR3 reads TGTGCCAGTTTAAGACAGGGGGCAGGCGAGCAGTACTTC.

This clone showed up just a few times. The chain joins TRBV5-4 to TRBJ2-7, with D possibly TRBD1 on 5 matching bases. V was shortened by 5 bases and J by 1 base, with 13 bases between the two germline ends. The V gene's germline CDR1 is SGHNT and CDR2 YYREEE (reference sequence). The CDR3 length is 14 residues. The CDR3 DNA sequence: TGTGCCAGCAGGCCTGACAGACCTTCCTACGAGCAGTACTTC. Its protein is CASRPDRPSYEQYF.

This clone appeared a few times. This sequence joins TRBV4-3 and TRBJ2-1; D is perhaps TRBD1 (5 bases). Between the trimmed V and J ends, which lost 0 bases and 0 bases, there was a span of 9 bases. There are 16 residues in the CDR3. Germline V gene lookup returns CDR1 LGHNA and CDR2 YSLEER. CDR3 sequence reads: CASSQDAGFSYNEQFF. In DNA, the CDR3 is TGCGCCAGCAGCCAAGATGCAGGGTTCTCCTACAATGAGCAGTTCTTC.

For the CDR3, the DNA is TGTGCCAGCAGTGAGGGGGCGGCCTCCTACAATGAGCAGTTCTTC. This encodes CASSEGAASYNEQFF. The V gene is TRBV25-1, the J gene TRBJ2-1; TRBD1 is a possible D gene (6 bases). Between the trimmed V and J ends, which lost 3 bases and 0 bases, there was a span of 9 bases. The CDR3 has 15 residues. The germline CDR1 and CDR2 sequences are MGHDK and SYGVNS.

This clone qualifies as medium-sized. This chain uses TRBV27 with TRBJ1-1, with no clear D. Germline lookup yields CDR1 MNHEY and CDR2 SMNVEV (reference sequence). The V end was cut by 4 bases, the J end by 7 bases, with 19 bases between. The CDR3 is made up of 15 amino acids. The CDR3 DNA sequence: TGTGCCAGCAGTTATCAATACAGATCCCGGGGTGAAGCTTTCTTT. Translated, it gives CASSYQYRSRGEAFF.

The chain employs TRBV27 and TRBJ1-2; no clear D. V lost 2 bases to trimming and J lost 3 bases, with 7 bases between them. This CDR3 is built from 13 residues. Germline CDR1 is MNHEY and CDR2 is SMNVEV (reference sequence). The CDR3 DNA sequence: TGTGCCAGCAGTTTAGGCGGAGACTATGGCTACACCTTC. It codes for CASSLGGDYGYTF.

V usage is TRBV9 and J usage is TRBJ2-1; D gene ambiguous. This CDR3 is built from 15 residues. CDR1 SGDLS and CDR2 YYNGEE come from the germline V gene. The ends were cut back, 2 bases at V and 4 bases at J, with 13 bases in the middle. The CDR3 loop reads CASSVSGPRYNEQFF. The CDR3 DNA follows: TGTGCCAGCAGCGTGAGTGGCCCTAGATACAATGAGCAGTTCTTC.

This clone occurred once. The rearrangement joins TRBV6-6 to TRBJ1-2; D possibly corresponds to TRBD1 (6 bases). V gave up 0 bases and J gave up 6 bases, with 11 bases separating them. This CDR3 comprises 14 residues. The V gene's germline CDR1 is MNHNY and CDR2 SVGAGI (reference sequence). CDR3 residues: CASSYSGRGNGYTF. CDR3 nucleotide sequence: TGTGCCAGCAGTTACTCAGGCAGGGGAAATGGCTACACCTTC.

This sequence joins TRBV10-3 and TRBJ1-1, with TRBD1 as a possible D gene (6 bases). Germline CDR1 reads ENHRY; CDR2 reads SYGVKD. This CDR3 comprises 17 residues. Trimming pared 0 bases from V and 1 base from J, leaving 15 bases between. CDR3 DNA sequence: TGTGCCATCAGTGAGTCGTCAACCCGGACAGCGAACACTGAAGCTTTCTTT. Encoded protein: CAISESSTRTANTEAFF.